The 25 T cell receptor beta chains given below trace back to one sample, sequenced in a study of blood T cell repertoires in COVID-19. Here immunoSEQ multiplex PCR was the method, and the copy in TCRdb shows in-frame clones only, minus some. The profile shows 400,000 to 550,000 clones, about 85% of them singletons. The sample was PBMCs or T cells enriched from blood (not recorded which). The receptors come from a young woman with acute COVID-19.

The rearrangement uses TRBV3-1 (or the pseudogene TRBV3-2) and TRBJ1-3; no reliable D call. The germline V gene has CDR1 LGHDT and CDR2 YNNKEL (reference sequence). V lost 0 bases to trimming and J lost 0 bases, with 6 bases between them. This CDR3 is built from 15 residues. CDR3 sequence reads: CASSQERNSGNTIYF. The CDR3 DNA reads TGTGCCAGCAGCCAAGAGAGAAACTCTGGAAACACCATATATTTT.

V gene TRBV12-3 or TRBV12-4 combines with J gene TRBJ2-1; the match to TRBD2 covers 7 bases. The CDR3 has 13 amino acids. The V and J ends lost 2 bases and 6 bases, in that order; junction bases with no gene match: 1. The CDR3 DNA reads as TGTGCCAGCAGTTTATGGGGGGGCAATGAGCAGTTCTTC. Residues: CASSLWGGNEQFF.

This sequence joins TRBV30 and TRBJ1-5; tentative D call: TRBD1 (5 bases). V lost 1 base, J lost 6 bases, and 13 bases lay in between. The germline V gene has CDR1 GTSNPN and CDR2 SVGIG (reference sequence). The CDR3 consists of 14 residues. CDR3 region: CAWSGREGVQPQHF. The CDR3 region has the DNA TGTGCCTGGAGTGGGAGGGAAGGGGTTCAGCCCCAGCATTTT.

This chain uses TRBV24-1 with TRBJ2-2, with D perhaps matching TRBD1 (6 bases). Trimming removed 2 bases from V and 3 bases from J, with 15 bases in between. Germline V CDR1 and CDR2: KGHDR, SFDVKD. The CDR3 is 17 amino acids. CDR3 sequence reads: CATSDSRQGRHTGELFF. The CDR3 bases are TGTGCCACCAGTGATTCCCGGCAGGGGCGACACACCGGGGAGCTGTTTTTT.

The chain has TRBV3-1 (or the pseudogene TRBV3-2) and TRBJ1-2; 10 nucleotides match TRBD1. In germline, CDR1 is LGHDT, CDR2 YNNKEL (reference sequence). The CDR3 contains 16 residues. With V trimmed by 2 bases and J by 4 bases, 7 bases remained unmatched. The CDR3 sequence is CASSQSPGQGSYGYTF. Here the CDR3 DNA reads TGTGCCAGCAGCCAATCCCCGGGACAGGGGAGCTATGGCTACACCTTC.

The CDR3 sequence is CASSAGTDYEQYF. Written as DNA, the CDR3 is TGTGCCAGCAGCGCAGGGACAGACTACGAGCAGTACTTC. The chain joins TRBV9 to TRBJ2-7; 7 nucleotides line up with TRBD1. From germline, CDR1 is SGDLS and CDR2 YYNGEE. The V gene end was trimmed by 3 bases and the J gene end by 3 bases; junction bases not matched to a gene: 3. CDR3 length: 13 amino acids.

The V call is TRBV27, the J call TRBJ2-3; D ambiguous. V lost 6 bases, J lost 3 bases, and 10 bases lay in between. The CDR3 is made up of 13 amino acids. CDR1 MNHEY and CDR2 SMNVEV come from the germline V gene (reference sequence). CDR3 in DNA: TGTGCCAGCAGCTTCACTACTACAGATACGCAGTATTTT. This sequence encodes CASSFTTTDTQYF.

The chain has TRBV6-5 and TRBJ1-2; D gene ambiguous. The V end was cut by 10 bases, the J end by 8 bases, with 20 bases between. The germline CDR1 and CDR2 sequences are MNHEY and SVGAGI. The CDR3 sequence is 13 residues long. CDR3 in DNA: TGTGCCACTATGACACTGTCCTCCTTCGGCTACACCTTC. It yields the protein CATMTLSSFGYTF.

This chain links TRBV18 with TRBJ2-7, with 9 bases matching TRBD2. There are 15 residues in the CDR3. V lost 2 bases and J lost 6; bases outside the gene matches: 8. CDR1 and CDR2 (germline): KGHSH, LQKENI. The CDR3 sequence: CASSPSGLAGSEQYF. The CDR3 region has the DNA TGTGCCAGCTCACCATCGGGACTAGCAGGTAGCGAGCAGTACTTC.

The sample holds a few counts of this clone. The sample contains more than one DNA sequence encoding this CDR3. V gene TRBV2 combines with J gene TRBJ1-1; unclear D gene. Germline lookup yields CDR1 SNHLY and CDR2 FYNNEI. The CDR3 sequence is 13 residues long. Trimming removed 3 bases at V and 1 base at J, with 6 bases between. CDR3 amino acids: CASSDQANTEAFF. The CDR3 DNA follows: TGTGCCAGCAGTGACCAGGCGAACACTGAAGCTTTCTTT.

The J gene is TRBJ1-5, the V gene TRBV7-9, with a tentative D call TRBD1 (5 bases). V lost 5 bases to trimming and J lost 5 bases, with 13 bases between them. There are 14 residues in the CDR3. CDR1 and CDR2 (germline): SEHNR, FQNEAQ (reference sequence). The CDR3 DNA is TGTGCCAGCAGCCCCGGGGGGAGCGATCAGCCCCAGCATTTT. Amino acids: CASSPGGSDQPQHF. Together with reference TRBV7-9 and TRBJ1-5, the CDR3 gives the full variable domain: DTGVSQNPRHKITKRGQNVTFRCDPISEHNRLYWYRQTLGQGPEFLTYFQNEAQLEKSRLLSDRFSAERPKGSFSTLEIQRTEQGDSAMYLCASSPGGSDQPQHFGDGTRLSIL.

The chain employs TRBV2 and TRBJ2-7; D is possibly TRBD2 (5 bases). The CDR3 runs to 12 residues. V was trimmed by 6 bases and J by 3 bases, leaving 9 bases between them. Germline CDR1 reads SNHLY; CDR2 reads FYNNEI. The CDR3 DNA is TGTGCCAGCAGAGCGGCAGGCTACGAGCAGTACTTC. Its translation is CASRAAGYEQYF.

The chain employs TRBV5-1 and TRBJ1-4, with TRBD1 identical over 9 bases. This CDR3 is 13 amino acids long. V was clipped by 4 bases and J by 7 bases; unmatched bases: 2. Germline assignment: CDR1 SGHRS and CDR2 YFSETQ. Here the CDR3 reads CASSPGQGEKLFF. CDR3 in DNA: TGCGCCAGCAGCCCGGGACAGGGTGAAAAACTGTTTTTT. Looking up the rest from reference TRBV5-1 and TRBJ1-4 gives the full variable domain: KAGVTQTPRYLIKTRGQQVTLSCSPISGHRSVSWYQQTPGQGLQFLFEYFSETQRNKGNFPGRFSGRQFSNSRSEMNVSTLELGDSALYLCASSPGQGEKLFFGSGTQLSVL.

This clone was counted only a few times. This sequence joins TRBV30 and TRBJ1-6; D remains ambiguous. This CDR3 comprises 13 residues. V lost 5 bases, J lost 9 bases, and 14 bases lay in between. Per germline, CDR1 GTSNPN and CDR2 SVGIG (reference sequence). CDR3 in DNA: TGTGCCTGGGAAAAAGCGAGAACTTCACCCCTCCACTTT. Amino acid sequence: CAWEKARTSPLHF.

This clone occurred a few times. The chain carries TRBV5-4 and TRBJ2-2, with D perhaps matching TRBD1 (6 bases). In germline, CDR1 is SGHNT, CDR2 YYREEE (reference sequence). The CDR3 loop spans 16 amino acids. V dropped 0 bases and J dropped 0 bases, with 9 bases sitting between them. The CDR3 loop is CASSLVGATNTGELFF. CDR3 DNA sequence: TGTGCCAGCAGCTTGGTGGGGGCTACGAACACCGGGGAGCTGTTTTTT.

The J gene is TRBJ1-5, the V gene TRBV15, with TRBD1 as a possible D gene (6 bases). V was cut by 4 bases and J by 7 bases, with 8 bases left in between. CDR1 and CDR2 from the germline V gene are LNHNV and YYDKDF (reference sequence). The CDR3 covers 12 residues. CDR3 protein: CATSTGVQPQHF. CDR3 DNA sequence: TGTGCCACCAGCACAGGGGTCCAGCCCCAGCATTTT.

This sequence joins TRBV6-4 and TRBJ2-5, with TRBD1 matching 8 bases. The CDR3 is 15 amino acids. Germline V lookup: CDR1 MRHNA, CDR2 SNTAGT. The J segment lost 5 bases and the V segment lost 3 bases, leaving 8 bases of the junction unmatched. In DNA form, the CDR3 reads TGTGCCAGCAGTGATATGGCAGGGGGCCTGGAGACCCAGTACTTC. Amino acids: CASSDMAGGLETQYF.

The chain employs TRBV3-1 (or the pseudogene TRBV3-2) and TRBJ1-2, with 7 bases that match TRBD1. The CDR3 extends over 15 amino acids. The trim removed 1 base at V and 3 bases at J, leaving 5 bases unmatched. Per germline, CDR1 LGHDT and CDR2 YNNKEL (reference sequence). CDR3 protein: CASSQGGGTDYGYTF. The CDR3 nucleotides read TGTGCCAGCAGCCAAGGGGGTGGGACAGACTATGGCTACACCTTC.

CDR3: CASSESPLKTQYF. The CDR3, as DNA: TGTGCCAGCAGTGAAAGCCCCTTAAAGACCCAGTACTTC. The chain combines TRBV2 with TRBJ2-5; no clear D gene. The CDR3 covers 13 residues. V was pared by 2 bases and J by 6 bases, with 10 bases between. Germline CDR1 and CDR2: SNHLY and FYNNEI.

The J gene is TRBJ2-3, the V gene TRBV19; 7 positions match TRBD1. The CDR3 has 16 amino acids. In germline, CDR1 is LNHDA, CDR2 SQIVND (reference sequence). The ends lost 4 bases at V and 2 bases at J; junction bases unmatched: 9. CDR3: CASSRPRDSNTDTQYF. The CDR3 nucleotides are TGTGCCAGTAGTAGACCCCGGGACAGCAACACAGATACGCAGTATTTT.

This rearrangement joins TRBV6-1 to TRBJ1-1; D gene unclear. The V gene's germline CDR1 is MNHNS and CDR2 SASEGT. V was trimmed by 0 bases and J by 10 bases, leaving 9 bases between them. CDR3 length equals 12 residues. In DNA, the CDR3 is TGTGCCAGCAGTGAAGCTGGGAGTCGAGCTTTCTTT. Protein: CASSEAGSRAFF.

This sequence joins TRBV12-3 or TRBV12-4 and TRBJ2-1, with D possibly TRBD2 on 5 matching bases. V was cut by 8 bases and J by 6 bases, with 14 bases left in between. The CDR3 has 13 amino acids. CDR3 in DNA: TGTGCCAGCGCCCGTGGACTCGGCAATGAGCAGTTCTTC. It translates to CASARGLGNEQFF.

This clone is a singleton in its sample. The chain links TRBV10-1 to TRBJ2-7, with TRBD1 identical over 8 bases. The V and J ends lost 2 bases and 1 base, in that order; junction bases with no gene match: 10. Germline V CDR1 and CDR2: WNHNN, SYGVQD (reference sequence). The CDR3 consists of 17 residues. The DNA of the CDR3 is TGCGCCAGCAGTGAGAGGGTCGCAGGGGGCTCATCCTACGAGCAGTACTTC. This encodes CASSERVAGGSSYEQYF.

V gene TRBV29-1 combines with J gene TRBJ2-7; possibly TRBD1 for D (5 bases). The length of the CDR3 is 11 residues. V lost 0 bases and J 7 bases, leaving 7 bases between the germline ends. Germline loops: CDR1 SQVTM, CDR2 ANQGSEA. Here the CDR3 DNA reads TGCAGCGTTGAAGATAGACAGGAGCAGTACTTC. Translating gives CSVEDRQEQYF.

The V call is TRBV28, the J call TRBJ2-7; tentatively, D is TRBD2 (6 bases). The germline CDR1 and CDR2 sequences are MDHEN and SYDVKM. This CDR3 region has 16 residues. V was trimmed by 4 bases and J by 1 base, leaving 17 bases between them. The CDR3 bases are TGTGCCAGCAGTTCCCTCCGGCTAGCGATGTCCTACGAGCAGTACTTC. It translates to CASSSLRLAMSYEQYF.